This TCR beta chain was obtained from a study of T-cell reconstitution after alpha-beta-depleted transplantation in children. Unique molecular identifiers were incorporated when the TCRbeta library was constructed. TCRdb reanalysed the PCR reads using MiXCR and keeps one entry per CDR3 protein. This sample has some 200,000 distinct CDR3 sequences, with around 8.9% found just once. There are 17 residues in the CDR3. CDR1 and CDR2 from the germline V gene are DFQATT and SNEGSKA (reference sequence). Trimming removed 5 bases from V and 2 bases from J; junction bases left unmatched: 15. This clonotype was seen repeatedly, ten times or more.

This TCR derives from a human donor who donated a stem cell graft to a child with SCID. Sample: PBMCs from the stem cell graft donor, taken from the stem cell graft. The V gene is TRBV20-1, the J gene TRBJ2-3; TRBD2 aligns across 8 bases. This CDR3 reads CSAPRPRAGEPTDTQYF. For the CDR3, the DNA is TGCAGTGCTCCACGCCCCAGAGCGGGGGAACCCACAGATACGCAGTATTTT.